The TCR beta chain described here comes from a study of T cells in women clearing cervical HPV infection. Study summary: Case blood was drawn a median approximately 150 days after lesion detection. The study, taken as a whole, reports: Repertoire richness, not evenness, was significantly elevated in CIN3+ cases versus controls.

With regard to this clone: The antigen is unknown. The sequence runs out 3 residues before the end of the CDR3; the remainder is reconstructed from the germline J gene.

TCRdb's table, derived via immunoSEQ multiplex PCR, lists solely in-frame clones and lacks some. The sample holds approximately 20,000 clones. Germline CDR1 is DFQATT and CDR2 is SNEGSKA (reference sequence). V gave up 5 bases and J gave up 0 bases; unmatched junction bases: 9. The CDR3 totals 16 residues. The chain has TRBV20-1 and TRBJ2-3, with 9 bases fitting TRBD2. The clonotype comes from a woman between 18 and 69 years old with a cervical HPV16 infection that either progressed to CIN3+ or cleared (not recorded which). Sequencing was performed on blood buffy coat. Incomplete CDR3 DNA: TGCAGTGCTCCCCTCCGGGCGGGGGGGAGCACAGATACG. Encoded protein: CSAPLRAGGSTDT. The full CDR3 protein reads CSAPLRAGGSTDTQYF.